A single sample is the source of the 22 T cell receptor beta chains below, sequenced in a study of shared clonotypes between healthy human individuals (dated by TCRdb to about 2020). CD8 naive samples consisted of CD45RO-negative cells that were positively selected for CCR7, yielding a CD45RA+CCR7+ population without TemRA cells. Receptors were amplified or captured by the immunoSEQ multiplex PCR assay. TCRdb carries this immuneACCESS record with in-frame sequences only. Its versions omit some clonotypes, under half of them owing to an unresolved V gene in the studies checked, with the rest unexplained. This sample is represented by about 550,000 clones; around 95% of them were singletons. About 0.11% of the sample rests with the top ten. Sequenced material: naive CD8+ T cells sorted from blood. The meaning of the sample's cell subset or site label: CD45RA+CCR7+. The source of these receptors is a woman aged 30 to 39 in good health.

The rearrangement joins TRBV5-1 to TRBJ2-7; 9 bases map to TRBD1. V shed 4 bases and J 2 bases; nucleotides not matched to a gene: 10. This CDR3 has 16 residues. Germline CDR1 and CDR2: SGHRS and YFSETQ. CDR3 amino acids: CASSPGRGTGTYEQYF. CDR3 in DNA: TGCGCCAGCAGCCCCGGTAGGGGGACAGGGACCTACGAGCAGTACTTC.

The V call is TRBV5-1, the J call TRBJ2-1; a possible D gene is TRBD2 (7 bases). The V end was cut by 4 bases, the J end by 7 bases, with 18 bases between. Looked up from germline, CDR1 is SGHRS and CDR2 is YFSETQ. This CDR3 has 15 residues. CDR3 DNA: TGCGCCAGCAGCCCCGGACGGGGGGCTAGAAATGAGCAGTTCTTC. This gives the protein CASSPGRGARNEQFF.

The CDR3 is CASSLMGGTEAFF. In DNA, the CDR3 is TGTGCCAGCAGTTTAATGGGAGGCACTGAAGCTTTCTTT. The chain recombines TRBV27 with TRBJ1-1; D call uncertain. V was cut by 2 bases and J by 4 bases, with 8 bases left in between. CDR1 is MNHEY and CDR2 is SMNVEV in the germline V gene (reference sequence). The CDR3 has 13 amino acids.

The V and J genes are TRBV15 and TRBJ1-4, with 10 nucleotides matching TRBD1. Germline loops: CDR1 LNHNV, CDR2 YYDKDF (reference sequence). The CDR3 covers 15 residues. The trim removed 5 bases at V and 8 bases at J, leaving 8 bases unmatched. CDR3 loop: CATSVEGDRGEKLFF. The CDR3 nucleotides read TGTGCCACCAGCGTGGAGGGGGACAGGGGCGAAAAACTGTTTTTT.

The chain has TRBV19 and TRBJ2-1; 14 positions agree with TRBD2. Losses at the gene ends were 2 bases for V and 5 bases for J; bases not matched to a gene: 17. Germline CDR1 is LNHDA and CDR2 is SQIVND (reference sequence). The CDR3 consists of 21 residues. The CDR3 is CASSIQGLGLAGVGEDNEQFF. As DNA, the CDR3 is TGTGCCAGTAGTATACAGGGTTTGGGACTAGCGGGAGTTGGAGAGGACAATGAGCAGTTCTTC. The variable domain in full, with the rest retrieved from reference TRBV19 and TRBJ2-1, is DGGITQSPKYLFRKEGQNVTLSCEQNLNHDAMYWYRQDPGQGLRLIYYSQIVNDFQKGDIAEGYSVSREKKESFPLTVTSAQKNPTAFYLCASSIQGLGLAGVGEDNEQFFGPGTRLTVL.

There are a few counts of this clone. The chain uses TRBV7-8 and TRBJ1-1; a possible D gene is TRBD1 (6 bases). The CDR3 extends over 14 amino acids. Germline CDR1 is SGHVS and CDR2 is FQNEAQ. The V end lost 5 bases, the J end lost 2 bases, and 12 bases lay between the germline ends. The CDR3 reads CASSLSDRNTEAFF. The CDR3 nucleotides read TGTGCCAGCAGCCTCTCGGACAGAAACACTGAAGCTTTCTTT.

The gene calls are TRBV2 and TRBJ2-6, with D possibly TRBD2 on 5 matching bases. Germline CDR1 is SNHLY and CDR2 is FYNNEI. V shed 2 bases and J shed 0 bases, with 5 bases lying between them. CDR3 length: 15 residues. CDR3 sequence: CASSERGSGANVLTF. Written as DNA, the CDR3 is TGTGCCAGCAGTGAACGGGGCTCTGGGGCCAACGTCCTGACTTTC.

This chain links TRBV27 with TRBJ2-1; the D gene could be TRBD1 or TRBD2 (5 bases each). Germline CDR1 and CDR2: MNHEY and SMNVEV (reference sequence). V was cut by 7 bases and J by 7 bases, with 14 bases left in between. The CDR3 is made up of 13 amino acids. CDR3 residues: CASTGASGNEQFF. Written as DNA, the CDR3 is TGTGCCAGCACCGGGGCTAGTGGGAATGAGCAGTTCTTC.

This clone was observed once. The V call is TRBV10-2, the J call TRBJ2-2; the D gene is possibly TRBD2 (6 bases). V lost 0 bases and J 3 bases, leaving 11 bases between the germline ends. The CDR3 has 16 amino acids. The V gene's germline CDR1 is WSHSY and CDR2 SAAADI. The CDR3 loop is CASSESLAVYTGELFF. The CDR3 DNA reads as TGCGCCAGCAGTGAGTCGTTAGCGGTGTACACCGGGGAGCTGTTTTTT.

The chain links TRBV29-1 to TRBJ2-7; the D gene is possibly TRBD2 (7 bases). Trimming pared 4 bases from V and 5 bases from J, leaving 15 bases between. From germline, CDR1 is SQVTM and CDR2 ANQGSEA. This CDR3 has 13 residues. CDR3 nucleotide sequence: TGCAGCGTTGTTGGTCTAGGGGGGGACGAGCAGTACTTC. Encoded protein: CSVVGLGGDEQYF.

The V and J genes are TRBV21-1 and TRBJ2-5. TRBV21-1 is tagged as a pseudogene. This CDR3 contains 14 residues. The CDR3 protein is CASSKAPRQETQYF. CDR3 coding DNA: TGTGCCAGCAGCAAAGCGCCCCGCCAAGAGACCCAGTACTTC.

The rearrangement uses TRBV7-9 and TRBJ2-7; 10 bases map to TRBD2. The CDR3 is made up of 14 amino acids. V was pared by 2 bases and J by 6 bases, with 4 bases of the junction left unmatched. CDR1 is SEHNR and CDR2 is FQNEAQ in the germline V gene (reference sequence). For the CDR3, the DNA is TGTGCCAGCAGCTTACTAGCGGGAGATAGCGAGCAGTACTTC. Translated, it gives CASSLLAGDSEQYF.

In DNA form, the CDR3 reads TGTGCCAGCAGTTTTAGCACTGAAGCTTTCTTT. Translating it yields CASSFSTEAFF. The rearrangement joins TRBV13 to TRBJ1-1, with D unclear. The V gene lost 6 bases and the J gene lost 4 bases, with 6 bases spanning the gap. Germline V gene data show CDR1 as PRHDT and CDR2 as FYEKMQ (reference sequence). This CDR3 is built from 11 residues.

The genes are TRBV19 and TRBJ2-1; 14 bases line up with TRBD2. The germline gives CDR1 LNHDA, CDR2 SQIVND (reference sequence). CDR3 length equals 15 residues. Germline trimming cut 7 bases from V and 6 bases from J; bases unmatched to any gene: 5. The CDR3 nucleotides read TGTGCCAGTACTCTAGGGACTAGCGGGAGCAATGAGCAGTTCTTC. It specifies CASTLGTSGSNEQFF.

Points on this clone: The sample holds other DNA sequences that translate to the same CDR3. The rearrangement uses TRBV28 and TRBJ2-7; 7 bases are shared with TRBD1. This CDR3 is 13 amino acids long. CDR1 is MDHEN, CDR2 SYDVKM, per germline. The junction had 4 bases not matched to a gene; V was cut back by 6 bases and J by 2 bases. The CDR3 loop reads CASRTGLTYEQYF. The CDR3 DNA reads TGTGCCAGCAGGACAGGGTTGACCTACGAGCAGTACTTC.

Worth noting for this clone: In the same sample, other DNA sequences code for this CDR3. This chain uses TRBV15 with TRBJ1-1; no clear D. Between the trimmed V and J ends, which lost 9 bases and 1 base, there was a span of 6 bases. Germline CDR1 and CDR2: LNHNV and YYDKDF (reference sequence). CDR3 length: 11 residues. CDR3 sequence (DNA): TGTGCCACTAGGGAGAACACTGAAGCTTTCTTT. Its protein is CATRENTEAFF.

The chain recombines TRBV6-5 with TRBJ1-2; TRBD1 is a possible D gene (6 bases). V dropped 4 bases and J dropped 5 bases, with 20 bases sitting between them. Germline-derived CDR1 and CDR2 are MNHEY and SVGAGI. This CDR3 region has 16 residues. DNA of the CDR3: TGTGCCAGCAGTTCCGACGTCGGGCAGGGGACATATGGCTACACCTTC. Its translation is CASSSDVGQGTYGYTF.

This clone was counted a single time. The V call is TRBV6-5, the J call TRBJ2-6, with a possible D match to TRBD2 (6 bases). The germline V gene encodes CDR1 MNHEY and CDR2 SVGAGI. The CDR3 has 15 amino acids. V lost 6 bases and J 0 bases, leaving 9 bases between the germline ends. CDR3 region: CASSSGVSGANVLTF. The CDR3 DNA reads as TGTGCCAGCAGCTCGGGGGTCTCTGGGGCCAACGTCCTGACTTTC.

The rearrangement joins TRBV4-1 to TRBJ2-7; no clear D gene. Germline V gives CDR1 MGHRA, CDR2 YSYEKL. The CDR3 length is 15 residues. Trimming left V 1 base short and J 2 bases short, with 12 bases between. For the CDR3, the DNA is TGCGCCAGCAGCCAAGTTGGCGCAGTTACCTACGAGCAGTACTTC. Amino acid sequence: CASSQVGAVTYEQYF.

The chain is built from TRBV27 and TRBJ1-4; 7 nucleotides agree with TRBD1. Trimming took 4 bases from V and 4 from J; bases not matched to a gene: 6. The CDR3 runs 15 residues. Looked up from germline, CDR1 is MNHEY and CDR2 is SMNVEV (reference sequence). The CDR3 coding sequence is TGTGCCAGCAGTTCAACAGGGGTTCTTAATGAAAAACTGTTTTTT. This translates into CASSSTGVLNEKLFF.

The chain uses TRBV6-1 and TRBJ2-7, with TRBD1 matching over 11 bases. Germline V gives CDR1 MNHNS, CDR2 SASEGT. The CDR3 totals 15 residues. Trimming at V came to 6 bases and at J to 5 bases, leaving 9 bases not matched to a gene. Written as DNA, the CDR3 is TGTGCCAGCAGCGACCGGACAGGGGGCTTGAACGAGCAGTACTTC. Its translation is CASSDRTGGLNEQYF.

The chain recombines TRBV2 with TRBJ2-5; TRBD1 aligns across 10 bases. Germline lookup yields CDR1 SNHLY and CDR2 FYNNEI. This CDR3 is 18 amino acids long. With 1 base clipped from V and 1 base from J, the junction kept 9 bases outside the gene matches. CDR3 residues: CASSEGSRQGAFQETQYF. In nucleotides, the CDR3 is TGTGCCAGCAGTGAAGGGAGCAGACAGGGGGCTTTCCAAGAGACCCAGTACTTC.